This is a list of T cell receptor beta chains from one sample in a study of identical twins. MiXCR was run by TCRdb on the 5' RACE reads, yielding one entry per CDR3 protein. The data show fewer than 900,000 distinct CDR3 sequences, about 20% seen once. In addition, the sample was reused for a study of T cells expressing NK-cell markers.

Sequencing was done on a sample of PBMCs. These receptors all come from a woman between 18 and 30 years old in good health. The CDR3 runs from the conserved cysteine through the conserved F or W. The D gene is left open where the match is weak. Where a row states a size, it is once, few, many or the class of an expanded clone; other rows omit it.

>TRBV7-9|.|TRBJ2-7|.
CASSSSEAAGEQYF
TGTGCCAGCAGCTCGTCCGAGGCCGCCGGGGAGCAGTACTTC
>TRBV4-1|.|TRBJ2-1|few
CASSQLPGSGVHNEQFF
TGCGCCAGCAGCCAGCTTCCAGGGAGTGGCGTCCACAATGAGCAGTTCTTC
>TRBV6-5|TRBD1|TRBJ1-2|few
CASSYQGALGYTF
TGTGCCAGCAGTTACCAGGGGGCTCTTGGCTACACCTTC
>TRBV20-1|TRBD2|TRBJ2-1|few
CSARATSGRANEQFF
TGCAGTGCTAGGGCGACTAGCGGGAGGGCCAATGAGCAGTTCTTC
>TRBV4-1|TRBD2|TRBJ2-5|few
CASSQSAGGPGQTQYF
TGCGCCAGCAGCCAATCAGCGGGGGGGCCCGGACAGACCCAGTACTTC
>TRBV7-9|.|TRBJ2-5|.
CASSVGSTQTQYF
TGTGCCAGCAGCGTAGGATCGACGCAGACCCAGTACTTC
>TRBV6-5|TRBD2|TRBJ2-7|.
CASSYRGLSSEQYF
TGTGCCAGCAGTTATAGGGGACTATCTTCCGAGCAGTACTTC
>TRBV20-1|.|TRBJ2-1|.
CSATVSALPFNEQFF
TGCAGTGCTACGGTATCAGCTCTTCCATTCAATGAGCAGTTCTTC
>TRBV3-1|.|TRBJ2-6|many
CASSLEGLTGANVLTF
TGTGCCAGCAGCCTTGAGGGATTAACTGGGGCCAACGTCCTGACTTTC
>TRBV29-1|TRBD1|TRBJ2-1|.
CSARQGRYNEQFF
TGCAGCGCTAGACAGGGGCGGTACAATGAGCAGTTCTTC
>TRBV5-6|.|TRBJ1-4|.
CASSVGRNEKLFF
TGTGCCAGCAGCGTGGGTCGAAATGAAAAACTGTTTTTT